Shown below are 19 T cell receptor beta chains from a single sample sequenced in a study of blood T cell repertoires in COVID-19 (dated by TCRdb to about 2020). The protocol used for the library was the immunoSEQ multiplex PCR assay. As stored in TCRdb, this immuneACCESS dataset retains in-frame rearrangements with V and J assigned. A fraction of the clones does not appear; measured against another copy, unresolved V genes explain less than half of the discrepancy, and the remainder lacks a known reason. The sample profile shows under 200,000 clones; 86% of them were found once. Roughly 4% of the sample comes from the top ten. The sequencing sample was made of peripheral blood. The receptors originated from a woman in her 70s with acute or convalescent COVID-19.

V gene TRBV2 combines with J gene TRBJ1-3; D not certain. The CDR3 sequence is 14 residues long. Germline V gene data show CDR1 as SNHLY and CDR2 as FYNNEI. V was cut by 7 bases and J by 2 bases, with 12 bases left in between. The CDR3 DNA reads as TGTGCCAGCACCCGAGTAGCGGCTGGAAACACCATATATTTT. This sequence encodes CASTRVAAGNTIYF.

The chain uses TRBV5-3 and TRBJ1-3; unclear D gene. TRBV5-3 is annotated as an ORF whose role is uncertain. Trimming removed 2 bases at V and 0 bases at J, with 15 bases between. This CDR3 is 17 amino acids long. CDR3 region: CARSFDGDRGSGNTIYF. The CDR3, as DNA: TGTGCCAGAAGCTTCGACGGTGATCGGGGCTCTGGAAACACCATATATTTT.

This chain uses TRBV24-1 with TRBJ2-6; perhaps TRBD1 as D (6 bases). Trimming left V 2 bases short and J 4 bases short, with 11 bases between. CDR1 and CDR2 from the germline V gene are KGHDR and SFDVKD. The CDR3 has 16 residues. DNA for the CDR3: TGTGCCACCAGTGATTCAGGGGTACCCGGGGCCAACGTCCTGACTTTC. Translating it yields CATSDSGVPGANVLTF.

V usage is TRBV9 and J usage is TRBJ2-3; 8 bases align to TRBD2. V trimming: 4 bases; J trimming: 2 bases; junction bases outside the gene matches: 3. Germline values: CDR1 SGDLS, CDR2 YYNGEE. The CDR3 has 14 residues. CDR3 amino acids: CASSFSGVTDTQYF. The CDR3 region has the DNA TGTGCCAGCAGCTTTAGCGGGGTCACAGATACGCAGTATTTT. The full variable domain, its missing parts supplied by reference TRBV9 and TRBJ2-3, is DSGVTQTPKHLITATGQRVTLRCSPRSGDLSVYWYQQSLDQGLQFLIQYYNGEERAKGNILERFSAQQFPDLHSELNLSSLELGDSALYFCASSFSGVTDTQYFGPGTRLTVL.

The chain is built from TRBV19 and TRBJ1-5, with TRBD1 identical over 10 bases. Germline V gene sequence: CDR1 LNHDA, CDR2 SQIVND (reference sequence). Trimming took 5 bases from V and 6 from J; bases not matched to a gene: 7. This CDR3 contains 15 residues. CDR3: CASSPYGTGVQPQHF. CDR3 bases: TGTGCCAGTAGTCCATATGGGACAGGGGTTCAGCCCCAGCATTTT.

This chain joins TRBV15 and TRBJ2-5; 11 nucleotides agree with TRBD2. J lost 4 bases, V lost 2 bases, and 0 bases had no gene match. Germline CDR1 and CDR2: LNHNV and YYDKDF (reference sequence). This CDR3 spans 14 amino acids. CDR3 sequence reads: CATSRLAGGETQYF. Written as DNA, the CDR3 is TGTGCCACCAGCAGACTAGCGGGGGGAGAGACCCAGTACTTC.

This clone is a singleton in its sample. The chain joins TRBV7-2 to TRBJ1-1; D is perhaps TRBD1 (6 bases). V lost 2 bases and J lost 5, with 12 bases in between. This CDR3 has 14 residues. Germline CDR1 is SGHTA and CDR2 is FQGNSA. The DNA of the CDR3 is TGTGCCAGCAGCTTAATGGGGGCAGGGACTGAAGCTTTCTTT. Amino acid sequence: CASSLMGAGTEAFF.

The chain joins TRBV6-5 to TRBJ1-2; TRBD1 matches 9 bases. The J segment lost 6 bases and the V segment lost 6 bases, leaving 8 bases of the junction unmatched. The CDR3 extends over 14 amino acids. The germline gives CDR1 MNHEY, CDR2 SVGAGI. The CDR3 nucleotides read TGTGCCAGCAGCCCAACCACAGGGGGCAATGGCTACACCTTC. Encoded protein: CASSPTTGGNGYTF.

CDR3 sequence: CASSVDVADTQYF. CDR3 nucleotides: TGTGCCAGCAGCGTAGACGTAGCAGATACGCAGTATTTT. The V call is TRBV9, the J call TRBJ2-3; D unclear. Deletions cut 0 bases from V and 4 bases from J, with 6 bases between. This CDR3 spans 13 amino acids. CDR1 is SGDLS and CDR2 is YYNGEE in the germline V gene. The complete variable domain, with remaining parts taken from reference TRBV9 and TRBJ2-3, reads DSGVTQTPKHLITATGQRVTLRCSPRSGDLSVYWYQQSLDQGLQFLIQYYNGEERAKGNILERFSAQQFPDLHSELNLSSLELGDSALYFCASSVDVADTQYFGPGTRLTVL.

The chain recombines TRBV6-2 or TRBV6-3 with TRBJ2-1; 7 nucleotides line up with TRBD1. Per germline, CDR1 MNHEY and CDR2 SVGEGT. CDR3 size: 15 residues. After removal of 6 bases from V and 4 bases from J, the junction contained 9 bases not matched to a gene. CDR3 region: CASSIRTGWYNEQFF. Here the CDR3 DNA reads TGTGCCAGCAGCATCAGGACAGGTTGGTACAATGAGCAGTTCTTC.

The rearrangement joins TRBV9 to TRBJ1-1; 11 nucleotides agree with TRBD1. From germline, CDR1 is SGDLS and CDR2 YYNGEE. The CDR3 extends over 15 amino acids. After removal of 4 bases from V and 3 bases from J, the junction contained 5 bases not matched to a gene. CDR3 in amino acids: CASSSWTGGDTEAFF. The CDR3 DNA reads as TGTGCCAGCAGCTCTTGGACAGGGGGCGACACTGAAGCTTTCTTT.

This chain connects TRBV5-1 to TRBJ1-3, with 7 bases aligning to TRBD1. CDR1 SGHRS and CDR2 YFSETQ come from the germline V gene. The CDR3 covers 17 residues. V shed 0 bases and J 3 bases; nucleotides not matched to a gene: 9. The CDR3 sequence is CASSLGAEGGGGNTIYF. CDR3 DNA: TGCGCCAGCAGCTTGGGGGCCGAAGGGGGCGGTGGAAACACCATATATTTT.

The chain combines TRBV24-1 with TRBJ2-5; 7 nucleotides match TRBD2. V was clipped by 4 bases and J by 2 bases; unmatched bases: 9. The CDR3 contains 16 residues. Looked up from germline, CDR1 is KGHDR and CDR2 is SFDVKD. CDR3 coding DNA: TGTGCCACCAGTGAACGCGGGGGTCCCGGGCAAGAGACCCAGTACTTC. It yields the protein CATSERGGPGQETQYF.

The chain has TRBV5-1 and TRBJ2-3; 12 bases are a match to TRBD2. The CDR3 is 17 residues long. Germline loops: CDR1 SGHRS, CDR2 YFSETQ. V shed 1 base and J 6 bases; nucleotides not matched to a gene: 9. DNA for the CDR3: TGCGCCAGCAGCTTGAGTCTAGCGGGAGGGCCGCGGGATACGCAGTATTTT. It codes for CASSLSLAGGPRDTQYF.

The genes are TRBV6-6 and TRBJ1-5; D not resolved. This CDR3 spans 14 amino acids. The germline V and J ends were trimmed by 0 bases and 6 bases, with 9 bases remaining between them. Germline values: CDR1 MNHNY, CDR2 SVGAGI (reference sequence). The CDR3 here is CASSYSNAGQPQHF. The CDR3 DNA reads as TGTGCCAGCAGTTACTCGAATGCGGGTCAGCCCCAGCATTTT.

The rearrangement uses TRBV10-3 and TRBJ1-1, with a weak D call TRBD1 (5 bases). V was clipped by 8 bases and J by 0 bases, with 13 bases between them. The CDR3 length is 14 residues. Germline lookup yields CDR1 ENHRY and CDR2 SYGVKD. The CDR3 loop is CAIARQSMNTEAFF. In nucleotides, the CDR3 is TGTGCCATCGCCCGACAGAGCATGAACACTGAAGCTTTCTTT.

In this sample, this clone turned up once. This rearrangement joins TRBV5-4 to TRBJ2-5; TRBD2 might be the D (6 bases). The CDR3 is 13 amino acids. Germline V gene data show CDR1 as SGHNT and CDR2 as YYREEE (reference sequence). V gave up 7 bases and J gave up 2 bases, with 12 bases separating them. In DNA, the CDR3 is TGTGCCAGCGGGGGGAACCAACAAGAGACCCAGTACTTC. Translation gives CASGGNQQETQYF.

The chain has TRBV7-9 and TRBJ1-6, with D uncertain. Looked up from germline, CDR1 is SEHNR and CDR2 is FQNEAQ (reference sequence). CDR3 length: 14 amino acids. With 5 bases removed from V and 5 bases from J, the gap between germline ends came to 10 bases. CDR3 nucleotide sequence: TGTGCCAGCAGCCAGACTAGGGATAATTCACCCCTCCACTTT. Amino acids: CASSQTRDNSPLHF.

The chain is built from TRBV18 and TRBJ2-7, with 7 bases aligning to TRBD2. V dropped 3 bases and J dropped 6; count of bases not matched to a gene: 8. Germline lookup yields CDR1 KGHSH and CDR2 LQKENI. The CDR3 sequence is 14 residues long. CDR3 in amino acids: CASSPGGDTSEQYF. The CDR3 bases are TGTGCCAGCTCACCGGGAGGGGATACGAGCGAGCAGTACTTC. Combining the CDR3 with reference TRBV18 and TRBJ2-7 gives the whole variable domain NAGVMQNPRHLVRRRGQEARLRCSPMKGHSHVYWYRQLPEEGLKFMVYLQKENIIDESGMPKERFSAEFPKEGPSILRIQQVVRGDSAAYFCASSPGGDTSEQYFGPGTRLTVT.